A selection of T cell receptor beta chains follows, all from one sample in a study of cytomegalovirus exposure and HLA in healthy donors. Repertoires were generated with immunoSEQ multiplex PCR, while TCRdb's copy carries only in-frame clones and drops some. This sample has just over 85,000 clones, with 76% found just once. Sequenced sample: PBMCs. Receptors originate from a man aged 40-49 years in good health and CMV-seronegative. Both conserved end residues are part of each CDR3. The D gene is left open where the match is weak. Clone size, where shown, is once, few, many, or a class for clones that have expanded.

d_gene,v_gene,abundance,j_gene,CDR3aa,CDR3nt
NA,TRBV5-1,few,TRBJ1-1,CASSRWRGREVTEAFF,TGCGCCAGCAGCCGTTGGCGGGGACGGGAGGTTACTGAAGCTTTCTTT
TRBD2,TRBV4-3,once,TRBJ2-1,CASSQLASGDNEQFF,TGCGCCAGCAGCCAACTGGCTAGCGGAGACAATGAGCAGTTCTTC
TRBD1,TRBV7-2,NA,TRBJ1-4,CASSLGAGGYEKLFF,TGTGCCAGCAGCTTAGGGGCAGGGGGCTATGAAAAACTGTTTTTT
NA,TRBV4-3,once,TRBJ2-7,CASSQEVGRAYEQYF,TGCGCCAGCAGCCAAGAAGTAGGGCGGGCCTACGAGCAGTACTTC
NA,TRBV6-4,few,TRBJ1-5,CASSEGPNQPQHF,TGTGCCAGCTCCGAGGGTCCCAATCAGCCCCAGCATTTT
TRBD1,TRBV7-2,NA,TRBJ1-1,CASSPVEQGGVAFF,TGTGCCAGCAGCCCGGTCGAACAGGGGGGGGTAGCTTTCTTT
TRBD2,TRBV5-6,NA,TRBJ2-3,CASSSGLAALTDTQYF,TGTGCCAGCAGCTCTGGACTAGCGGCCCTCACAGATACGCAGTATTTT
TRBD1,TRBV5-1,NA,TRBJ2-7,CASSDRDRSSYEQYF,TGCGCCAGCAGCGACCGGGACAGGAGCTCCTACGAGCAGTACTTC
NA,TRBV11-2,NA,TRBJ1-1,CASSLESGRLVNTEAFF,TGTGCCAGCAGCTTAGAGTCAGGGCGGTTAGTGAACACTGAAGCTTTCTTT
NA,TRBV27,few,TRBJ1-3,CARFMGQYSGNTIYF,TGTGCCAGGTTCATGGGCCAATACTCTGGAAACACCATATATTTT
NA,TRBV6-4,NA,TRBJ2-2,CASSGLSNTGELFF,TGTGCCAGCAGTGGACTTTCGAACACCGGGGAGCTGTTTTTT
NA,TRBV7-7,NA,TRBJ2-7,CASSPLQGYSYEQYF,TGTGCCAGCAGCCCATTACAGGGCTACTCCTACGAGCAGTACTTC
TRBD2,TRBV6-5,NA,TRBJ2-1,CASGLAGYNEQFF,TGTGCCAGCGGACTAGCGGGGTACAATGAGCAGTTCTTC
NA,TRBV19,NA,TRBJ1-1,CASQSGVNTEAFF,TGTGCCAGTCAATCCGGGGTTAACACTGAAGCTTTCTTT
NA,TRBV6-6,NA,TRBJ1-1,CASSYRQANTEAFF,TGTGCCAGCAGTTACAGGCAGGCGAACACTGAAGCTTTCTTT
NA,TRBV10-3,NA,TRBJ2-7,CAISGRGYEQYF,TGTGCCATCAGTGGTAGGGGGTACGAGCAGTACTTC
TRBD1,TRBV19,NA,TRBJ1-2,CASTTGGNSRDGYTF,TGTGCCAGTACGACAGGGGGCAACTCACGGGATGGCTACACCTTC
NA,TRBV7-9,NA,TRBJ2-5,CASSFPIAGVRGETQYF,TGTGCCAGCAGCTTCCCCATCGCCGGGGTCCGAGGAGAGACCCAGTACTTC
NA,TRBV6-1,few,TRBJ2-3,CASSVTSPDTQYF,TGTGCCAGCAGTGTTACTAGCCCAGATACGCAGTATTTT
TRBD2,TRBV6-4,NA,TRBJ2-3,CASSELAGGSDTQYF,TGTGCCAGCAGTGAACTAGCGGGGGGCTCAGATACGCAGTATTTT
NA,TRBV7-2,few,TRBJ2-7,CASSLTIYEQYF,TGTGCCAGCAGCTTAACTATCTACGAGCAGTACTTC
NA,TRBV27,few,TRBJ2-3,CASSDGTAPSTDTQYF,TGTGCCAGCAGTGATGGGACTGCTCCTAGCACAGATACGCAGTATTTT
TRBD2,TRBV2,NA,TRBJ2-2,CASTRLAGGTGELFF,TGTGCCAGCACTCGACTAGCGGGGGGCACCGGGGAGCTGTTTTTT
TRBD2,TRBV7-7,NA,TRBJ2-1,CASSLGRGGSSEQFF,TGTGCCAGCAGCTTAGGCCGGGGGGGCTCGAGTGAGCAGTTCTTC
TRBD1,TRBV19,few,TRBJ1-2,CASTSGGQGVQGYTF,TGTGCCAGTACCTCTGGAGGACAGGGGGTTCAAGGCTACACCTTC
TRBD1,TRBV5-1,NA,TRBJ1-6,CASSATGAGNSPLHF,TGCGCCAGCAGCGCGACAGGGGCGGGTAATTCACCCCTCCACTTT
NA,TRBV30,NA,TRBJ1-2,CAWRISYGYTF,TGTGCCTGGAGAATCTCCTATGGCTACACCTTC
TRBD1,TRBV6-6,NA,TRBJ2-7,CASSSPTGISYEQYF,TGTGCCAGCAGTTCGCCGACAGGGATCTCCTACGAGCAGTACTTC
NA,TRBV25-1,NA,TRBJ1-2,CASSDYGPPHRYGYTF,TGTGCCAGCAGCGACTACGGGCCCCCGCACCGCTATGGCTACACCTTC
TRBD1,TRBV5-1,NA,TRBJ2-3,CASSLAFGTGEVDTQYF,TGCGCCAGCAGCTTGGCCTTCGGGACAGGGGAGGTAGATACGCAGTATTTT
TRBD2,TRBV11-1,NA,TRBJ2-3,CASSPGLDPDTQYF,TGTGCCAGCAGCCCGGGACTAGATCCAGATACGCAGTATTTT
NA,TRBV7-9,NA,TRBJ1-5,CASSLRENQPQHF,TGTGCCAGCAGCCTCAGGGAAAATCAGCCCCAGCATTTT
TRBD2,TRBV5-1,once,TRBJ2-7,CASSWGLAGGLGAEQYF,TGCGCCAGCAGCTGGGGACTAGCGGGGGGGCTTGGAGCCGAGCAGTACTTC
NA,TRBV5-1,NA,TRBJ1-1,CASSFRGFGPGSHPEAFF,TGCGCCAGCAGCTTCCGGGGATTCGGACCGGGTAGCCATCCTGAAGCTTTCTTT
NA,TRBV5-4,NA,TRBJ2-7,CASSLKGAYEQYF,TGTGCCAGCAGCTTGAAGGGGGCCTACGAGCAGTACTTC
TRBD2,TRBV4-3,NA,TRBJ2-2,CASRGLAGGTGELFF,TGCGCCAGCAGGGGACTAGCGGGGGGCACCGGGGAGCTGTTTTTT
TRBD1,TRBV28,NA,TRBJ1-1,CASSLAGQGAGAFF,TGTGCCAGCAGTTTAGCCGGACAGGGGGCGGGAGCTTTCTTT
NA,TRBV27,NA,TRBJ1-1,CASSPTGVGTEAFF,TGTGCCAGCAGTCCCACAGGAGTCGGGACTGAAGCTTTCTTT
NA,TRBV9,NA,TRBJ2-7,CASSVAPQTYEQYF,TGTGCCAGCAGCGTAGCTCCCCAGACCTACGAGCAGTACTTC
NA,TRBV6-1,NA,TRBJ2-7,CASSIRGTYEQYF,TGTGCCAGCAGTATAAGGGGAACCTACGAGCAGTACTTC
TRBD1,TRBV11-2,NA,TRBJ1-1,CASSLAQGNTNLATEAFF,TGTGCCAGCAGCTTGGCACAGGGGAACACTAATCTAGCCACTGAAGCTTTCTTT
NA,TRBV5-1,few,TRBJ2-7,CASWTESDEQYF,TGCGCCAGCTGGACAGAATCGGACGAGCAGTACTTC
NA,TRBV30,NA,TRBJ2-3,CAWSHRGPTLHTQYF,TGTGCCTGGAGTCATAGAGGTCCGACTCTCCATACGCAGTATTTT
NA,TRBV28,NA,TRBJ1-4,CASSGTGGEKLFF,TGTGCCAGCAGTGGAACGGGGGGTGAAAAACTGTTTTTT
NA,TRBV4-1,NA,TRBJ1-2,CASSPKRVPTSLEGLYGYTF,TGCGCCAGCAGCCCAAAGCGGGTTCCGACTTCCCTCGAGGGGCTCTATGGCTACACCTTC
NA,TRBV7-2,NA,TRBJ1-2,CASSLDSPMTGFYGYTF,TGTGCCAGCAGCTTAGACTCCCCTATGACAGGTTTCTATGGCTACACCTTC
TRBD1,TRBV20-1,NA,TRBJ1-6,CSGQGGSPLHF,TGCAGTGGTCAGGGGGGATCACCCCTCCACTTT
NA,TRBV28,NA,TRBJ1-2,CASSPRAGSSGNYGYTF,TGTGCCAGCAGCCCTAGAGCGGGGTCTTCCGGCAACTATGGCTACACCTTC
TRBD2,TRBV4-2,NA,TRBJ2-3,CASSGGGGGPVDTQYF,TGTGCCAGCAGCGGGGGGGGCGGGGGGCCAGTGGATACGCAGTATTTT